Shown below are 18 T cell receptor beta chains from a single sample sequenced in a study of T cell responses to AZD1222 COVID-19 vaccine. TCRdb's table, derived via immunoSEQ multiplex PCR, lists solely in-frame clones and lacks some. The sample yields 150,000 or so clones, 85% to 95% seen once. The specimen was peripheral blood, collected on day 0 of AZD1222 vaccination. All receptors come from an adult in good health.

The genes are TRBV30 and TRBJ1-2; tentative D call: TRBD1 (5 bases). This CDR3 region has 15 residues. Germline loops: CDR1 GTSNPN, CDR2 SVGIG (reference sequence). The V end lost 2 bases, the J end lost 8 bases, and 21 bases lay between the germline ends. The CDR3 bases are TGTGCCTGGAGTCTTCCGGGACCCAGATGGGGCGGCTACACCTTC. Protein sequence: CAWSLPGPRWGGYTF.

CDR3 sequence reads: CASSPPRLYNEQFF. DNA of the CDR3: TGTGCCAGCAGCCCCCCTCGGCTTTACAATGAGCAGTTCTTC. The V gene is TRBV7-2, the J gene TRBJ2-1; no clear D gene. V was clipped by 5 bases and J by 4 bases, with 12 bases between them. Looked up from germline, CDR1 is SGHTA and CDR2 is FQGNSA. The CDR3 runs to 14 residues.

This sequence joins TRBV5-1 and TRBJ2-1; 8 bases line up with TRBD2. The J segment lost 0 bases and the V segment lost 0 bases, leaving 2 bases of the junction unmatched. The CDR3 length is 16 residues. Per the germline V gene, CDR1 is SGHRS and CDR2 is YFSETQ. The CDR3 DNA sequence: TGCGCCAGCAGCTTGGTAGCGGGAAGCTCCTACAATGAGCAGTTCTTC. Translation: CASSLVAGSSYNEQFF.

V and J are TRBV2 and TRBJ2-2, with 13 positions matching TRBD2. Trimming took 2 bases from V and 8 from J; bases not matched to a gene: 11. This CDR3 contains 18 residues. Looked up from germline, CDR1 is SNHLY and CDR2 is FYNNEI. The CDR3 reads CASSEYPGTSGISGELFF. CDR3 nucleotide sequence: TGTGCCAGCAGTGAATACCCCGGGACTAGCGGGATCTCTGGGGAGCTGTTTTTT. Complete variable domain (other parts from reference TRBV2 and TRBJ2-2): EPEVTQTPSHQVTQMGQEVILRCVPISNHLYFYWYRQILGQKVEFLVSFYNNEISEKSEIFDDQFSVERPDGSNFTLKIRSTKLEDSAMYFCASSEYPGTSGISGELFFGEGSRLTVL.

The CDR3 DNA follows: TGTGCCAGCAGTTTTTACAGGGGAGATCAGCCCCAGCATTTT. Translated: CASSFYRGDQPQHF. The chain joins TRBV28 to TRBJ1-5; 7 bases align to TRBD1. Trimming took 3 bases from V and 5 from J; bases not matched to a gene: 4. The CDR3 contains 14 residues. Looked up from germline, CDR1 is MDHEN and CDR2 is SYDVKM. The whole variable domain, filled in from reference TRBV28 and TRBJ1-5, reads DVKVTQSSRYLVKRTGEKVFLECVQDMDHENMFWYRQDPGLGLRLIYFSYDVKMKEKGDIPEGYSVSREKKERFSLILESASTNQTSMYLCASSFYRGDQPQHFGDGTRLSIL.

V usage is TRBV7-9 and J usage is TRBJ2-5, with 16 positions matching TRBD2. This CDR3 has 17 amino acids. V lost 4 bases and J lost 2; bases outside the gene matches: 4. Germline CDR1 SEHNR, CDR2 FQNEAQ (reference sequence). The CDR3 spells CASSSGLAGGPQETQYF. CDR3 nucleotides: TGTGCCAGCAGCTCGGGACTAGCGGGAGGGCCTCAAGAGACCCAGTACTTC.

The chain is built from TRBV6-5 and TRBJ1-1; tentatively, D is TRBD1 (6 bases). The V gene's germline CDR1 is MNHEY and CDR2 SVGAGI. The CDR3 has 15 residues. Between the trimmed V and J ends, which lost 2 bases and 5 bases, there was a span of 15 bases. CDR3 protein: CASSYDRGQGTEAFF. The CDR3, as DNA: TGTGCCAGCAGTTACGATCGGGGGCAGGGAACTGAAGCTTTCTTT.

The chain has TRBV19 and TRBJ1-3; D may be TRBD1 (6 bases). The CDR3 extends over 15 amino acids. Trimming shortened V by 6 bases and J by 0 bases, and 12 bases separated the two germline ends. CDR1 and CDR2 (germline): LNHDA, SQIVND (reference sequence). CDR3 in DNA: TGTGCCAGTAGAGTGGACAGATACTCTGGAAACACCATATATTTT. Protein product: CASRVDRYSGNTIYF.

This chain links TRBV19 with TRBJ1-5; tentatively, D is TRBD1 (6 bases). Per the germline V gene, CDR1 is LNHDA and CDR2 is SQIVND (reference sequence). V lost 1 base and J lost 5, with 6 bases in between. The CDR3 is made up of 13 amino acids. The CDR3 sequence: CASSIAGDQPQHF. CDR3 bases: TGTGCCAGTAGTATAGCAGGGGATCAGCCCCAGCATTTT.

The chain's CDR3 is CASSELPGRSYEQYF. Here the CDR3 DNA reads TGTGCCAGCAGTGAATTACCGGGACGGAGCTACGAGCAGTACTTC. The V and J genes are TRBV6-1 and TRBJ2-7, with D perhaps assigned TRBD1 or TRBD2 (5 bases each). V was trimmed by 2 bases and J by 3 bases, leaving 14 bases between them. The germline CDR1 and CDR2 sequences are MNHNS and SASEGT. This CDR3 is 15 amino acids long.

V is TRBV30 and J is TRBJ2-7; no reliable D call. Deletions cut 3 bases from V and 1 base from J, with 7 bases between. The CDR3 spans 12 residues. Germline CDR1 and CDR2: GTSNPN and SVGIG (reference sequence). Here the CDR3 DNA reads TGTGCCTGGAGATCGGAATCCTACGAGCAGTACTTC. Translating it yields CAWRSESYEQYF.

This clone is a singleton in its sample. V gene TRBV5-4 combines with J gene TRBJ2-5, with D possibly being TRBD2 (6 bases). Germline loops: CDR1 SGHNT, CDR2 YYREEE (reference sequence). The CDR3 totals 11 residues. The V end was cut by 4 bases, the J end by 9 bases, with 10 bases between. CDR3 loop: CASSGPGAQYF. The CDR3 coding sequence is TGTGCCAGCAGCGGACCGGGGGCCCAGTACTTC.

CDR3 sequence (DNA): TGCAGCGTTGGTCCCACCGGGGGGGCTGGTGGCTACACCTTC. It codes for CSVGPTGGAGGYTF. This chain connects TRBV29-1 to TRBJ1-2, with a possible D match to TRBD1 (6 bases). Germline CDR1 is SQVTM and CDR2 is ANQGSEA. V lost 4 bases and J lost 7, with 19 bases in between. The CDR3 loop spans 14 amino acids. The full variable domain, rest sourced from reference TRBV29-1 and TRBJ1-2, is SAVISQKPSRDICQRGTSLTIQCQVDSQVTMMFWYRQQPGQSLTLIATANQGSEATYESGFVIDKFPISRPNLTFSTLTVSNMSPEDSSIYLCSVGPTGGAGGYTFGSGTRLTVV.

The rearrangement uses TRBV6-5 and TRBJ2-1; TRBD1 or TRBD2 may be the D gene (5 bases each). The CDR3 has 16 residues. The V and J ends lost 2 bases and 0 bases respectively, with 11 bases between them. Germline CDR1 MNHEY, CDR2 SVGAGI. CDR3 DNA: TGTGCCAGCAGTTACGACCCAGGGAGCTCCTACAATGAGCAGTTCTTC. This translates into CASSYDPGSSYNEQFF.

Turning to this clone: The sample contains more than one DNA sequence encoding this CDR3. This rearrangement joins TRBV11-2 to TRBJ2-1; no clear D gene. CDR3 length: 11 amino acids. V was cut by 1 base and J by 10 bases, with 5 bases left in between. Germline V CDR1 and CDR2: SGHAT, FQNNGV. The CDR3 sequence: CASSLVDEQFF. CDR3 DNA sequence: TGTGCCAGCAGCTTAGTAGACGAGCAGTTCTTC. The whole variable domain, filled in from reference TRBV11-2 and TRBJ2-1, reads EAGVAQSPRYKIIEKRQSVAFWCNPISGHATLYWYQQILGQGPKLLIQFQNNGVVDDSQLPKDRFSAERLKGVDSTLKIQPAKLEDSAVYLCASSLVDEQFFGPGTRLTVL.

This clone was seen only a few times. This chain joins TRBV3-1 (or the pseudogene TRBV3-2) and TRBJ1-2, with D perhaps matching TRBD1 (5 bases). Germline loops: CDR1 LGHDT, CDR2 YNNKEL (reference sequence). The CDR3 sequence is 12 residues long. The ends were cut back, 3 bases at V and 6 bases at J, with 8 bases in the middle. The CDR3 here is CASSHGTDGYTF. CDR3 nucleotide sequence: TGTGCCAGCAGCCATGGGACGGATGGCTACACCTTC.

The genes are TRBV7-9 and TRBJ1-5, with D hard to call. This CDR3 comprises 13 residues. Germline CDR1 is SEHNR and CDR2 is FQNEAQ (reference sequence). V was pared by 5 bases and J by 6 bases, with 11 bases between. The CDR3 region is CASSQDGVQPQHF. The DNA of the CDR3 is TGTGCCAGCAGCCAAGACGGGGTTCAGCCCCAGCATTTT.

J is TRBJ1-6 and V is TRBV5-5; D gene unclear. CDR1 and CDR2 (germline): SGHKS, YYEKEE (reference sequence). V was clipped by 5 bases and J by 9 bases, with 12 bases between them. The CDR3 loop spans 13 amino acids. CDR3 protein: CASSYAPGSPLHF. The DNA of the CDR3 is TGTGCCAGCAGTTATGCTCCGGGTTCACCCCTCCACTTT.